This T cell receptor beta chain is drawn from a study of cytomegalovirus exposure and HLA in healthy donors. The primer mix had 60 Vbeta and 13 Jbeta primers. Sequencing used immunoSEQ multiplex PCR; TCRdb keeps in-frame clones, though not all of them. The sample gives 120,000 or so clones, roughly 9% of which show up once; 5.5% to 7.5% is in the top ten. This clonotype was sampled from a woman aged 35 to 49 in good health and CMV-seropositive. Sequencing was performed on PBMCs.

CDR3 in amino acids: CASSELGLHANYGYTF. The CDR3 bases are TGTGCCAGCAGTGAATTGGGCCTCCACGCTAACTATGGCTACACCTTC. The chain employs TRBV25-1 and TRBJ1-2; D gene ambiguous. Trimming stripped 1 base from V and 0 bases from J, with 12 bases between. The length of the CDR3 is 16 residues. Germline CDR1 is MGHDK and CDR2 is SYGVNS.